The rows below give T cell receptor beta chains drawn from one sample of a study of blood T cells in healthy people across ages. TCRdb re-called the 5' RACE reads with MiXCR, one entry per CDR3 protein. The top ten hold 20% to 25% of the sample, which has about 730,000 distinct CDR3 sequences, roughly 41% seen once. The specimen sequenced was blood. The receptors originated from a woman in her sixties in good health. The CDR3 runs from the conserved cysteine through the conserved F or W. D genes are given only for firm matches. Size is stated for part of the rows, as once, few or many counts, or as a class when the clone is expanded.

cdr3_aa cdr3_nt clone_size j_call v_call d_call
CASSDRNQETLYF TGTGCCAGCAGTGACAGGAACCAAGAGACCCTGTACTTC . TRBJ2-5 TRBV25-1 .
CASSLLQDYTEAFF TGTGCCAGCAGCCTGTTACAGGATTACACTGAAGCTTTCTTT . TRBJ1-1 TRBV3-1 .
CASSSGFSTDTQYF TGTGCCAGCAGCTCAGGTTTTAGCACAGATACGCAGTATTTT many TRBJ2-3 TRBV12-3/TRBV12-4 .
CASSEDKDTQYF TGTGCCAGCAGCGAGGATAAGGATACGCAGTATTTT few TRBJ2-3 TRBV2 .
CASSQLWEGFQSGEQFF TGTGCCAGCAGCCAATTGTGGGAGGGCTTCCAATCGGGTGAGCAGTTCTTC few TRBJ2-1 TRBV4-2 TRBD2
CASSVGGLASETQYF TGTGCCAGCAGCGTAGGAGGACTAGCGTCGGAGACCCAGTACTTC few TRBJ2-5 TRBV9 TRBD2
CASSTGFRNGYTF TGTGCCAGCAGTACAGGGTTTCGGAATGGCTACACCTTC . TRBJ1-2 TRBV12-3/TRBV12-4 .
CASSVRLADYNEQFF TGTGCCAGCAGCGTTAGACTAGCGGACTACAATGAGCAGTTCTTC few TRBJ2-1 TRBV9 TRBD2
CASSPETAGSYNSPLHF TGCGCCAGCAGCCCTGAGACCGCGGGTTCCTATAATTCACCCCTCCACTTT . TRBJ1-6 TRBV4-1 .
CASSLLAETFQETQYF TGTGCCAGCAGTTTACTAGCGGAAACTTTCCAAGAGACCCAGTACTTC . TRBJ2-5 TRBV27 TRBD2
CASSPGPAEQFF TGTGCCAGCAGTCCAGGGCCTGCTGAGCAGTTCTTC . TRBJ2-1 TRBV27 .
CASSSQRVGGGYTF TGTGCCAGCAGCTCACAAAGGGTCGGGGGCGGCTACACCTTC few TRBJ1-2 TRBV7-9 .
CASSLGAVGHYEQYF TGTGCCAGCAGCTTAGGGGCAGTAGGACACTACGAGCAGTACTTC . TRBJ2-7 TRBV7-3 .
CASSLKSGRAKASEQYF TGTGCCAGCAGTTTGAAGAGCGGGAGGGCCAAAGCCTCCGAGCAGTACTTC . TRBJ2-7 TRBV27 TRBD2
CATSEEQGNPRSDDYGYTF TGTGCCACCAGTGAGGAACAGGGAAACCCCCGAAGCGACGACTATGGCTACACCTTC once TRBJ1-2 TRBV24-1 .
CSARGLAGVARNTQYF TGCAGTGCTAGGGGCCTAGCGGGAGTTGCGCGTAATACGCAGTATTTT few TRBJ2-3 TRBV20-1 TRBD2
CSARDGGQDTYEQYF TGCAGTGCTAGAGATGGGGGACAAGACACCTACGAGCAGTACTTC . TRBJ2-7 TRBV20-1 .
CASSLWGRITF TGTGCCAGCAGTTTGTGGGGGCGTATCACCTTC few TRBJ1-2 TRBV12-3/TRBV12-4 .
CASSLAPAGGGARGYTF TGCGCCAGCAGCTTGGCACCGGCCGGTGGGGGGGCGCGAGGCTACACCTTC . TRBJ1-2 TRBV5-1 .
CASSSGGQIDSGANVLTF TGCGCCAGCAGCTCCGGGGGACAGATTGACTCTGGGGCCAACGTCCTGACTTTC . TRBJ2-6 TRBV5-1 .
CASSQGTSGVQETQYF TGTGCCAGCAGCCAAGGGACTAGCGGGGTTCAAGAGACCCAGTACTTC few TRBJ2-5 TRBV4-2 TRBD2
CSARDQTGGNEKLFF TGCAGTGCTAGAGATCAGACCGGGGGTAATGAAAAACTGTTTTTT . TRBJ1-4 TRBV20-1 .
CTISEPTQGELFF TGTACCATCAGTGAGCCCACTCAGGGAGAACTGTTTTTT . TRBJ1-4 TRBV10-3 .
CASSPRDGPYEQYF TGTGCCAGCAGCCCCCGGGACGGACCCTACGAGCAGTACTTC few TRBJ2-7 TRBV6-2/TRBV6-3 .
CASSVSEGLETQYF TGTGCCAGCAGCGTGTCGGAGGGGCTAGAGACCCAGTACTTC . TRBJ2-5 TRBV11-2 .
CASSQDWVSGEQYF TGCGCCAGCAGCCAAGATTGGGTGTCGGGCGAGCAGTACTTC few TRBJ2-7 TRBV4-1 .
CSAPTGEGADTQYF TGCAGTGCTCCGACAGGGGAGGGCGCAGATACGCAGTATTTT . TRBJ2-3 TRBV20-1 .
CASSRTGGNEQFF TGTGCCAGCAGCCGGACAGGGGGCAATGAGCAGTTCTTC few TRBJ2-1 TRBV4-2 TRBD1
CASSLEGLDTGELFF TGCGCCAGCAGCTTGGAGGGGTTGGACACCGGGGAGCTGTTTTTT . TRBJ2-2 TRBV5-1 .
CASSLVLWLEGNEQFF TGTGCCAGCAGCTTAGTGTTGTGGCTAGAAGGCAATGAGCAGTTCTTC . TRBJ2-1 TRBV11-2 .
CSARTGQRGYTF TGCAGTGCTAGGACAGGACAGCGCGGCTACACCTTC . TRBJ1-2 TRBV20-1 .
CASSGTLNYEQYF TGTGCCAGCAGTGGGACTTTAAACTACGAGCAGTACTTC . TRBJ2-7 TRBV12-3/TRBV12-4 .
CASSSVWDEQFF TGCGCCAGCAGCTCCGTATGGGATGAGCAGTTCTTC . TRBJ2-1 TRBV5-1 .
CASSGPARSRRDNEQFF TGTGCCAGCAGTGGGCCAGCCCGGAGTAGACGCGACAATGAGCAGTTCTTC many TRBJ2-1 TRBV6-1 .
CASSEFRGDLETQYF TGTGCCAGCAGTGAATTCAGGGGGGATCTGGAGACCCAGTACTTC . TRBJ2-5 TRBV25-1 .
CATNDLDAGAWGRNEQFF TGTGCCACCAATGATTTGGATGCAGGGGCATGGGGGAGGAATGAGCAGTTCTTC . TRBJ2-1 TRBV24-1 .
CASSLVGTSIGYEQYF TGTGCCAGCAGCTTAGTAGGGACTAGCATCGGCTACGAGCAGTACTTC . TRBJ2-7 TRBV7-2 TRBD2
CASSRGPGSYNEQFF TGTGCCAGCAGCAGGGGACCCGGCTCCTACAATGAGCAGTTCTTC . TRBJ2-1 TRBV2 .
CASSILAGGFQFF TGTGCCAGCAGCATTCTAGCGGGAGGGTTTCAGTTCTTC few TRBJ2-1 TRBV13 TRBD2
CASSVGIRGEGNSPLHF TGTGCCAGCAGCGTAGGAATCCGGGGGGAAGGTAATTCACCCCTCCACTTT few TRBJ1-6 TRBV9 .
CASSPEKGGNIQYF TGCGCCAGCAGCCCTGAGAAGGGGGGGAACATTCAGTACTTC . TRBJ2-4 TRBV5-1 .
CSVDRIYGYTF TGCAGCGTTGACAGGATCTATGGCTACACCTTC . TRBJ1-2 TRBV29-1 .
CASSSGQGANERYF TGTGCTAGCAGCTCTGGTCAGGGGGCCAACGAGCGGTACTTC once TRBJ2-7 TRBV7-7 TRBD1
CASSYTSEYGYTF TGTGCCAGCAGTTACACCTCCGAGTATGGCTACACCTTC . TRBJ1-2 TRBV6-5 .
CASSDGRHSYEQYF TGTGCCAGCAGTGACGGCCGACACTCCTACGAGCAGTACTTC . TRBJ2-7 TRBV6-5 .
CASSLGQGYNQPQHF TGTGCCAGCAGTTTGGGGCAGGGATACAATCAGCCCCAGCATTTT few TRBJ1-5 TRBV12-3/TRBV12-4 .
CASSESTGGPVYGYTF TGTGCCAGCAGCGAATCTACAGGGGGCCCGGTCTATGGCTACACCTTC few TRBJ1-2 TRBV9 TRBD1
CASSRGLDNQPQHF TGTGCCAGCAGTCGGGGGCTGGACAATCAGCCCCAGCATTTT few TRBJ1-5 TRBV6-2/TRBV6-3 .
CASRGTSGSLETQYF TGTGCCAGCAGGGGGACTAGCGGGAGTTTGGAGACCCAGTACTTC once TRBJ2-5 TRBV28 TRBD2
CASSFASGRSVETQYF TGCGCCAGCAGCTTTGCTAGCGGGCGATCTGTGGAGACCCAGTACTTC . TRBJ2-5 TRBV5-1 TRBD2
CASSYEGANEKLFF TGTGCCAGCAGTTACGAGGGGGCTAATGAAAAACTGTTTTTT few TRBJ1-4 TRBV6-5 .